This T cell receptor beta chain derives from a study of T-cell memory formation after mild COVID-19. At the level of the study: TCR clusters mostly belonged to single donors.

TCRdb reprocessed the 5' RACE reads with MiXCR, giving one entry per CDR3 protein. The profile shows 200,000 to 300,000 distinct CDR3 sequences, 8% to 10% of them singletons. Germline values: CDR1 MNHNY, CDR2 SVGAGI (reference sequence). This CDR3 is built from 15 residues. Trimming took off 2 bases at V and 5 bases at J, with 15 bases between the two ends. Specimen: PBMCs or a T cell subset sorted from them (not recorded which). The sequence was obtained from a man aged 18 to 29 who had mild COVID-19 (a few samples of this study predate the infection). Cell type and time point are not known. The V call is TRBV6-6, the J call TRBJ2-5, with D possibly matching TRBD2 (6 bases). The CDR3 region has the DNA TGTGCCAGCAGTTACCTTGTAGGTGGAGGGGAGACCCAGTACTTC. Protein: CASSYLVGGGETQYF.